Presented here are 19 T cell receptor beta chains from one specimen sequenced in a study of cytomegalovirus exposure and HLA in healthy donors. Primers: 60 Vbeta forward and 13 Jbeta reverse. Libraries were prepared by immunoSEQ multiplex PCR; TCRdb keeps only in-frame clonotypes and omits some of them. Here the sample spans 150,000 to 200,000 clones, around three quarters being singletons. Material for sequencing was PBMCs. Every receptor here comes from a male donor in good health and CMV-seronegative.

V is TRBV7-6 and J is TRBJ1-4; no definite D call. V was shortened by 1 base and J by 0 bases, with 9 bases between the two germline ends. This CDR3 comprises 16 residues. In germline, CDR1 is SGHVS, CDR2 FNYEAQ. The CDR3 loop reads CASSLVPGATNEKLFF. In nucleotides, the CDR3 is TGTGCCAGCAGCTTAGTTCCGGGTGCAACTAATGAAAAACTGTTTTTT.

V and J are TRBV28 and TRBJ1-1; 10 nucleotides align to TRBD1. Germline V gives CDR1 MDHEN, CDR2 SYDVKM. This CDR3 has 15 amino acids. V shed 3 bases and J 5 bases; nucleotides not matched to a gene: 6. CDR3 sequence (DNA): TGTGCCAGCAGTTTTCCAGGACAGGGGGATACTGAAGCTTTCTTT. It specifies CASSFPGQGDTEAFF.

The chain carries TRBV5-5 and TRBJ2-5; D remains unclear. CDR3 size: 12 residues. Germline V CDR1 and CDR2: SGHKS, YYEKEE (reference sequence). V was shortened by 4 bases and J by 2 bases, with 6 bases between the two germline ends. CDR3: CASSHSQETQYF. CDR3 bases: TGTGCCAGCAGCCACAGTCAAGAGACCCAGTACTTC.

In DNA, the CDR3 is TGTGCCAGCAGCCAATGGGCGGGAGATACGCAGTATTTT. This gives the protein CASSQWAGDTQYF. The rearrangement uses TRBV16 and TRBJ2-3; D may be TRBD2 (5 bases). The V and J ends lost 1 base and 5 bases respectively, with 7 bases between them. There are 13 residues in the CDR3. CDR1 KGHSY and CDR2 FQNENV come from the germline V gene.

This clone was counted once. The V and J genes are TRBV19 and TRBJ2-5; D is unresolved. The J call could be wrong; TRBJ2-7 is a better fit for the DNA end. The germline V gene has CDR1 LNHDA and CDR2 SQIVND (reference sequence). This CDR3 is 13 amino acids long. The CDR3: CASKAESSYEQYF. Written as DNA, the CDR3 is TGTGCCAGTAAGGCGGAGAGCTCCTACGAGCAGTACTTC.

The rearrangement uses TRBV19 and TRBJ2-1; TRBD2 matches 13 bases. The CDR3 length is 17 residues. After removal of 6 bases from V and 4 bases from J, the junction contained 9 bases not matched to a gene. The germline V gene has CDR1 LNHDA and CDR2 SQIVND (reference sequence). Written as DNA, the CDR3 is TGTGCCAGTAGCCCCTCCGAGGGACTAGCGGGATACAATGAGCAGTTCTTC. It is translated as CASSPSEGLAGYNEQFF.

A note on this clone: A junction end diverges from the germline sequence, so it may reflect a read error. The chain has TRBV27 and TRBJ2-7, with 11 positions matching TRBD2. Germline V lookup: CDR1 MNHEY, CDR2 SMNVEV (reference sequence). This CDR3 comprises 17 residues. CDR3 protein: CASSLMLAGGHVYEQCF. Here the CDR3 DNA reads TGTGCCAGCAGTTTAATGTTAGCGGGGGGGCATGTCTACGAGCAGTGCTTC.

The chain joins TRBV7-2 to TRBJ2-3; 9 nucleotides align to TRBD2. CDR3 size: 14 residues. The germline V gene has CDR1 SGHTA and CDR2 FQGNSA. V shed 4 bases, J shed 5 bases, and the junction held 4 bases outside the gene matches. The CDR3 nucleotides are TGTGCCAGCAGCTCGGGACTAGCAAAAGATACGCAGTATTTT. The encoded protein is CASSSGLAKDTQYF. Variable domain in full (rest from reference TRBV7-2 and TRBJ2-3): GAGVSQSPSNKVTEKGKDVELRCDPISGHTALYWYRQSLGQGLEFLIYFQGNSAPDKSGLPSDRFSAERTGGSVSTLTIQRTQQEDSAVYLCASSSGLAKDTQYFGPGTRLTVL.

CDR3 nucleotides: TGTGCCAGCAGCCGGGGGGCCACTTACACAGATACGCAGTATTTT. Protein: CASSRGATYTDTQYF. V is TRBV7-3 and J is TRBJ2-3; tentative D call: TRBD2 (7 bases). CDR1 SGHTA and CDR2 FQGTGA come from the germline V gene. This CDR3 has 15 residues. V was cut by 5 bases and J by 2 bases, with 14 bases left in between.

The chain recombines TRBV30 with TRBJ2-2; D perhaps matches TRBD2 (6 bases). V lost 3 bases to trimming and J lost 5 bases, with 19 bases between them. Germline V CDR1 and CDR2: GTSNPN, SVGIG (reference sequence). The CDR3 has 16 residues. The CDR3 region has the DNA TGTGCCTGGAGAGCGATGGAGTTAGCGGAAACCGGGGAGCTGTTTTTT. Protein sequence: CAWRAMELAETGELFF.

The rearrangement uses TRBV5-1 and TRBJ2-1; a possible D gene is TRBD1 (5 bases). The germline V gene has CDR1 SGHRS and CDR2 YFSETQ. Trimming removed 1 base at V and 8 bases at J, with 13 bases between. CDR3 length equals 14 residues. DNA for the CDR3: TGCGCCAGCAGCTTGACTGTCAGGGAATATGAGCAGTTCTTC. Its translation: CASSLTVREYEQFF.

The CDR3 sequence: CASSPPGGQGFQRLFF. The CDR3 DNA reads TGCGCCAGCAGTCCTCCCGGGGGACAGGGATTTCAAAGACTGTTTTTT. The chain links TRBV23-1 to TRBJ1-4, with TRBD1 identical over 9 bases. TRBV23-1 is marked as an open reading frame, function uncertain. The CDR3 totals 16 residues. Trimming took 4 bases from V and 13 from J; bases not matched to a gene: 16.

The chain links TRBV27 to TRBJ1-2; possibly TRBD1 for D (5 bases). The CDR3 has 13 amino acids. Germline V gene data show CDR1 as MNHEY and CDR2 as SMNVEV (reference sequence). Trimming pared 5 bases from V and 0 bases from J, leaving 7 bases between. The CDR3 bases are TGTGCCAGCAGTCTGGGGCCTAACTATGGCTACACCTTC. It codes for CASSLGPNYGYTF.

J is TRBJ1-5 and V is TRBV28; 11 bases map to TRBD1. Germline loops: CDR1 MDHEN, CDR2 SYDVKM. The CDR3 spans 15 residues. J lost 4 bases, V lost 7 bases, and 6 bases had no gene match. In DNA, the CDR3 is TGTGCCAGCAAGTCCGGGACAGGGGGGAATCAGCCCCAGCATTTT. Protein product: CASKSGTGGNQPQHF.

The chain recombines TRBV5-6 with TRBJ2-2; D possibly corresponds to TRBD2 (6 bases). Looked up from germline, CDR1 is SGHDT and CDR2 is YYEEEE. This CDR3 has 15 amino acids. Trimming removed 2 bases from V and 0 bases from J, with 8 bases in between. This CDR3 reads CASSFGGSNTGELFF. CDR3 DNA: TGTGCCAGCAGCTTCGGGGGTTCGAACACCGGGGAGCTGTTTTTT.

About this clone: The sample carries other DNA sequences with the same CDR3. The rearrangement joins TRBV6-1 to TRBJ1-2; 7 nucleotides align to TRBD1. Trimming removed 6 bases from V and 0 bases from J; junction bases left unmatched: 1. Germline V gives CDR1 MNHNS, CDR2 SASEGT. The CDR3 spans 13 residues. DNA of the CDR3: TGTGCCAGCAGCGGACAGGCTAACTATGGCTACACCTTC. It yields the protein CASSGQANYGYTF.

This chain links TRBV4-1 with TRBJ2-7, with 8 bases aligning to TRBD2. The CDR3 totals 17 residues. The V gene's germline CDR1 is MGHRA and CDR2 YSYEKL. J gave up 2 bases and V 4 bases, and 13 bases lay outside the gene matches. The CDR3 DNA follows: TGCGCCAGCAGCCCCCTGGGGTCGCGGGGGGTACCCTACGAGCAGTACTTC. Its translation is CASSPLGSRGVPYEQYF.

This clone was counted only a few times. The chain couples TRBV18 to TRBJ2-1; 7 bases line up with TRBD2. Germline V CDR1 and CDR2: KGHSH, LQKENI. The CDR3 length is 16 residues. V gave up 3 bases and J gave up 0 bases; unmatched junction bases: 5. This CDR3 reads CASSPQSGVSYNEQFF. The DNA of the CDR3 is TGTGCCAGCTCACCGCAAAGCGGGGTCTCCTACAATGAGCAGTTCTTC.

V is TRBV18 and J is TRBJ2-5, with 7 positions matching TRBD1. The V gene's germline CDR1 is KGHSH and CDR2 LQKENI. CDR3 length: 14 residues. Losses at the gene ends were 5 bases for V and 5 bases for J; bases not matched to a gene: 8. CDR3 in amino acids: CASSFTGARETQYF. In DNA, the CDR3 is TGTGCCAGCTCATTCACAGGGGCCCGGGAGACCCAGTACTTC.